Given below is one T cell receptor (beta chain) in context. Antigen: not known. A second PCR, run for about 6 to 11 cycles, used a sample-barcoded 5' primer plus a J-beta primer mix. Individual samples furnished no less than 3 million CDR3-containing paired-end reads apiece. TCRdb recomputed calls from the 5' RACE reads with MiXCR, one row per CDR3 protein. This table holds about 1.6 million distinct CDR3 sequences, 30% to 40% found once. The data derive from a study of blood T cells in healthy people across ages. Study-level findings and limits: From one million sequenced T cells, diversity estimates were lower bounds.

This receptor was taken from a woman younger than 45 in good health. Sequenced sample: blood.

CDR3 protein: CSARGAGETNNEQFF. The CDR3 DNA is TGCAGTGCTAGAGGGGCAGGCGAAACCAACAATGAGCAGTTCTTC. This chain uses TRBV20-1 with TRBJ2-1; the D is unclear. The CDR3 sequence is 15 residues long. The germline gives CDR1 DFQATT, CDR2 SNEGSKA (reference sequence). Trimming removed 1 base at V and 5 bases at J, with 15 bases between.